The table lists the clone carrying this T cell receptor (beta chain) with a few counts. What it binds is unknown. A second roughly 7 to 12 cycle PCR used barcoded and J-beta primers. Each cDNA molecule was tagged by a template-switch adaptor with 12 random nucleotides. TCRdb independently ran MiXCR on the 5' RACE reads; one entry per CDR3 protein. The sample has some 1.5 million distinct CDR3 sequences, roughly 27% seen once. The data originate from a study of blood T cells in healthy people across ages. General study points: A roughly linear age-dependent decrease characterized TCR beta diversity per million T cells. Long-lived donors carried more naive CD4+ cells and greater diversity than aged donors.

Germline values: CDR1 SGHDN, CDR2 FVKESK. This CDR3 has 13 residues. Peripheral blood from each donor was collected in a volume of approximately 9.2 milliliters. The sequenced sample was blood. This TCR came from a woman in her thirties in good health. This chain joins TRBV14 and TRBJ2-7; D gene ambiguous. The DNA matches TRBJ2-5 better at its end, which makes the J call doubtful. The CDR3 spells CASTWAAEETQYF. The CDR3 nucleotides read TGTGCCAGCACATGGGCAGCCGAAGAGACCCAGTACTTC.